This TCR beta chain was retrieved from a study of T cells in Graves' hyperthyroidism and ophthalmopathy. There were TCR beta CDR3 regions amplified from RNA transcripts. First-round RT-PCR of the TCR CDR3 relied on the HTBI primer set. TCRdb reprocessed the multiplex PCR reads via MiXCR and lists one record per CDR3 protein. Of about 350,000 distinct CDR3 sequences detected, more than 11% appear once; the ten largest clones hold about 22%. This clonotype was seen a handful of times. The CDR3 length is 13 residues. Trimming took off 6 bases at V and 5 bases at J, with 11 bases between the two ends. V usage is TRBV12-3 or TRBV12-4 and J usage is TRBJ2-1; a weak D match, TRBD2 (6 bases). This clonotype was obtained from a woman in her twenties or thirties with Graves' hyperthyroidism. Material: blood. CDR3 nucleotide sequence: TGTGCCAGCAGCGCCCTAGCGAACAATGAGCAGTTCTTC. This encodes CASSALANNEQFF.